This T cell receptor beta chain was found in a study of blood T cell repertoires in COVID-19. From germline, CDR1 is SQVTM and CDR2 ANQGSEA. CDR3 size: 15 residues. V was pared by 3 bases and J by 4 bases, with 15 bases between. Clones were sequenced by immunoSEQ multiplex PCR, and TCRdb holds only the in-frame ones, with some missing. The data show about 250,000 clones, more than 70% seen once. This sequence joins TRBV29-1 and TRBJ2-2; D perhaps matches TRBD2 (5 bases). This sequence originates from an elderly man with acute or convalescent COVID-19. Material: peripheral blood. In DNA, the CDR3 is TGCAGCGTTGAGGGGTCTGGCGGGCTCACCGGGGAGCTGTTTTTT. Translating gives CSVEGSGGLTGELFF.